The entry below describes one TCR beta chain. The antigen is not known. Method: immunoSEQ multiplex PCR; TCRdb's copy keeps in-frame clones and lacks some. The sample carries approximately 100,000 clones, 70% to 90% recorded once. The data originate from a study of T cell responses to AZD1222 COVID-19 vaccine. This CDR3 has 14 residues. The germline gives CDR1 ENHRY, CDR2 SYGVKD. V shed 11 bases, J shed 5 bases, and the junction held 9 bases outside the gene matches. General study findings and limits: Spike-specific TCR breadth and depth grew following two AZD1222 doses.

This chain joins TRBV10-3 and TRBJ1-1; 12 nucleotides agree with TRBD1. This sequence was found in an adult who received the AZD1222 COVID-19 vaccine. The material sequenced was peripheral blood, taken 28 days after the second AZD1222 dose. DNA of the CDR3: TGTGCCGTCTCCGGGACAGGGGGCTGGACTGAAGCTTTCTTT. It yields the protein CAVSGTGGWTEAFF.